This T cell receptor beta chain comes out of a study of T cell changes during pregnancy in multiple sclerosis (dated by TCRdb to about 2019). Some background on the complete study: The study looked at changes in the T cell repertoire across pregnancy in women with multiple sclerosis.

Library prep was done by the immunoSEQ multiplex PCR assay. Entries here come from immuneACCESS through TCRdb and include only in-frame sequences with V and J called. Some clones fail to appear in such tables; in the studies checked, an unresolved V gene covers under half of the shortfall, and the cause of the remainder is unknown. The sample table lists around 100,000 clones, just over 90% of them with a count of one. Over 0.6% of the sample is in the top ten clones. About this clone itself: The target of this receptor is not known. The input lacks base qualities; no much larger clone sits a single base away.

The receptor was isolated from a female donor in good health, enrolled as a control in a pregnancy study. The material sequenced was peripheral blood, taken in the second trimester of pregnancy.

The CDR3: CASRVGQGIGEQFF. The sequenced DNA: TGTGCCAGCAGAGTCGGGCAGGGAATAGGGGAGCAGTTCTTC. This chain is built from TRBV2 and TRBJ2-1, and the D gene may be TRBD1, 5 bases matching. The CDR3 numbers 14 residues from cysteine through phenylalanine. The kept DNA is CDR3 alone, 42 bases in frame from the first base. A distance of 19 bases separates the germline ends of V and J, which lose 6 bases and 10 bases respectively. CDR1 is given as SNHLY and CDR2 as FYNNEI, both from the germline V gene.